The present TCR beta chain was sequenced within a study of cytomegalovirus exposure and HLA in healthy donors (dated 2017 in TCRdb). Looking at the study overall: An earlier analysis of around 600 of the donors reported about 250 Gb of sequence data and 100 million to 130 million unique TCR beta sequences from about 200 million T cells. An earlier analysis of around 540 of the donors applied high-throughput TCR beta sequencing to assess whether each TCR beta V gene segment acted as functional or pseudogenic. An early release covering some 640 HLA-typed donors comprised 250 to 350 gigabases of sequencing data and around 80 million unique TCR sequences. A later genetic analysis used genome-wide SNP genotypes for about 55% of the 666 donors, treating that subset as a discovery cohort. Donor age, sex, ethnicity and CMV serostatus were collected together with the repertoire data. The number of typed donors differed by locus: roughly 629-640 for A, B, C, DRB1 and DQB1; 522 for DQA1; some 590 for DPA1; and some 470 for DPB1. A later analysis re-examined previously published TCR beta repertoires from several hundred donors and added high-resolution HLA genotyping to investigate patterns of TCR occurrence. Among a few hundred genotyped donors of the cohort, an average of around 240,000 unique TCR beta nucleotide sequences were sequenced per donor, 15% to 20% of them non-productive. A separate validation cohort of 100 to 150 different subjects was used in addition to the roughly 670-subject first cohort. The later analysis used no new phenotypic data to find candidate immune exposures, relying instead on TCR beta sequences and their occurrence across donors. Among the roughly 390 genotyped donors, approximately 82% belonged to the genetic ancestry cluster associated with self-reported Caucasian donors. Using immunosequencing, the study profiled T cell repertoires from around 670 subjects and related those repertoires to cytomegalovirus serostatus. Every discovery cohort repertoire had been produced on one sequencing platform. The aim of the study was to test whether cataloging public T cell receptors could identify signatures of past pathogen exposure. High-throughput TCR immunosequencing, statistical association of individual TCRs with disease status, and machine learning were combined to predict cytomegalovirus infection status. HLA typing included class I and class II loci at four-digit resolution. Because of strong linkage in the cohort, 4 to 6 DR-DQ haplotypes were treated as single units for association and clustering.

The cohort comprised some 700 healthy bone marrow donors. All cohort members were sampled while nominally healthy, although unrecorded immune exposures were likely present. The donor tested CMV seropositive and was one of the 289 seropositive cohort members. Every donor gave a peripheral blood sample, and the peripheral blood mononuclear cells from that sample were used for TCR beta sequencing. The Qiagen DNeasy Blood Extraction Kit was used to extract genomic DNA from the blood cell samples. Receptor amplification or capture employed the immunoSEQ multiplex PCR assay. A mixture of 60 forward primers for TCR Vbeta segments and 13 reverse primers for TCR Jbeta segments was used in the multiplex PCR. A multiplex PCR assay on genomic DNA amplified the CDR3 region of rearranged TCR beta genes. Amplified TCR beta libraries were sequenced as 87-base-pair reads on the Illumina HiSeq System. As for how the authors treated the data: A later analysis tallied some 79 million unique TCR beta chains across the 550 to 850 repertoires, and around 9.9 million of those chains were shared by two or more donors. A nearest-neighbor algorithm error-corrected the raw reads and collapsed the reads into unique sequences, merging closely related sequences to remove PCR and sequencing errors. CDR3 sequences were aligned to IMGT reference sequences to assign V, D and J gene segments. For a sequence to be retained, a match of at least six nucleotides was required to both a V gene segment and a J gene segment. A rearrangement was called productive if the CDR3 had no stop codons and remained in frame with V and J, and every other rearrangement was called non-productive. CDR3 was defined according to IMGT convention as the region running from the second conserved V-encoded cysteine to the conserved J-encoded phenylalanine. In an earlier analysis of approximately 590 of the donors, sequences lacking an unambiguous match to a single V gene segment were excluded. In an earlier analysis of roughly 600 of the donors, a V segment was called functional when productive rearrangements were above 56.7%, and segregating when the standard deviation between donors exceeded 5%. A statistical classification framework was built to diagnose cytomegalovirus status from the catalog of TCR beta chain sequences. A later analysis assigned V and J genes by comparing TCR nucleotide sequences with IMGT/GENE-DB human TR gene sequences. The TCRdist pipeline was used in a later analysis to assign CDR3 sequences and most-parsimonious VDJ recombination scenarios. A later analysis defined each TCR beta chain by its CDR3 amino acid sequence plus V-gene family, and excluded reads lacking a unique V-gene family. In a later analysis, 550 to 650 highly shared, low-generation-probability nucleotide sequences were removed to address suspected cross-contamination and a sequencing artifact. In a later analysis, a clonal expansion index was calculated for each public chain from normalized within-repertoire ranks of inferred template counts. Generation probabilities in a later analysis came from a VDJ recombination model fitted to out-of-frame rearrangements, and those results were checked against IGoR. In a later analysis, hypergeometric tests were used to score TCR-TCR, TCR-HLA and TCR-CMV co-occurrence, with a repertoire-size bias correction applied to TCR pairs. False discovery rates were estimated in a later analysis by permuting HLA or CMV assignments 20 times. In a later analysis, co-occurring TCRs were grouped using DBSCAN, with TCRdist sequence similarity added in when clustering inside HLA-allele-positive subsets. Co-occurrence clustering excluded repertoires with fewer than 30,000 or more than 120,000 public chains, plus five with anomalous nucleotide sharing. TCRdb obtained this table from immuneACCESS and retained in-frame rearrangements with V and J assigned. These tables miss some clones; where compared with another copy, unresolved V genes account for less than half of the shortfall, and the remainder is unexplained. The V and J calls and clone size are taken from that table; D and trimming were inferred from the DNA. Recorded for this sample are more than 130,000 clones; about 78% of them occurred a single time. The ten largest clones capture around 7% of the sample.

The paper as a whole reports these results and caveats: The earlier analysis of 587 of the donors excluded 15 to 20 rarely observed V segments, including chromosome 9 orphons, because counts were too low. CMV serostatus was the only immune exposure information available for the cohort. According to the authors, the approach could potentially be generalized to other disease states and immunological phenotypes. A further reported finding was that TCR beta sequences accurately predicted the HLA-A and HLA-B alleles for most subjects in the first cohort. In an earlier analysis of a few hundred of the donors, most TCR beta V segments were observed in productive rearrangements about 87% or about 30% of the time, broadly matching IMGT annotations. Correlated functional status among segregating V segments might be attributable to linkage disequilibrium, but an unknown experimental factor could not be ruled out. In vitro tests confirmed that a few of the cytomegalovirus-associated TCR beta chains recognize cytomegalovirus antigens. A later analysis found that TCR association rates varied across HLA loci, with DRB1 alleles showing the most associated TCRs and HLA-C alleles the fewest. Because some donors lacked HLA typing at each locus, the association tests relied only on the typed subset. Several of the top co-occurrence clusters appeared to be linked to parvovirus B19, influenza, CMV and Epstein-Barr virus, according to a later analysis. According to a later genetic analysis, donors in an Asian-associated ancestry cluster had fewer N-insertions in productive TCRs than the approximately 710-donor mean. Cytomegalovirus status was reported to be diagnosed by the classifier with high specificity and sensitivity in both the original and validation cohorts. In the study, 150 to 200 TCR beta chains were listed as associated with cytomegalovirus. Specific HLA alleles were associated with about 17,000 TCR beta sequences at a false discovery rate of 0.05 in a later analysis. An association between a missense DCLRE1C variant and V-gene and J-gene trimming of TCR beta chains was found in a later genetic analysis and replicated in an independent cohort. The cohort was sequenced for TCR beta chains only, and without alpha or paired-chain data the features that could be detected were limited. Presence/absence analyses assumed roughly uniform sequencing depth across donors, an assumption that may not hold. In a later analysis, HLA-associated TCR beta chains were found to be more clonally expanded and to have lower generation probabilities than equally common non-associated chains. While some public TCRs were present in many individuals, most TCR sequences turned up only very rarely across donors. A later analysis found that most CMV-associated TCR beta chains appeared HLA-restricted, with HLA associations seemingly driven largely by CMV exposure. When HLA alleles, especially DR and DQ, strongly co-occurred, attributing TCR associations to individual alleles was difficult. The sequencing pipeline was judged likely to have produced a cluster of highly shared sequence variants as a technical artifact.

This clone was recorded only once. The clone's antigen remains unknown. Base quality data are lacking; no much larger clone is found one base away. This receptor was obtained from a man in his forties or fifties in good health and CMV-seropositive. Material for sequencing was PBMCs.

The CDR3 amino acid sequence is: CASSLTGNVEQFF. The DNA sequence is given as TGTGCCAGTAGTCTGACAGGGAATGTTGAGCAGTTCTTC. The rearrangement combines TRBV19 with TRBJ2-1; 7 bases in between match TRBD1. Taken from cysteine to phenylalanine, the CDR3 has 13 residues. Only CDR3 DNA remains: 39 bases, in frame from the first base. Sequences LNHDA (CDR1) and SQIVND (CDR2) are obtained from the germline V gene (reference sequence). V ends up 5 bases short and J 9 bases short, with an unmatched junction base count of 7. Supplemented by the reference TRBV19 and TRBJ2-1 proteins around the CDR3, the complete variable domain is DGGITQSPKYLFRKEGQNVTLSCEQNLNHDAMYWYRQDPGQGLRLIYYSQIVNDFQKGDIAEGYSVSREKKESFPLTVTSAQKNPTAFYLCASSLTGNVEQFFGPGTRLTVL.